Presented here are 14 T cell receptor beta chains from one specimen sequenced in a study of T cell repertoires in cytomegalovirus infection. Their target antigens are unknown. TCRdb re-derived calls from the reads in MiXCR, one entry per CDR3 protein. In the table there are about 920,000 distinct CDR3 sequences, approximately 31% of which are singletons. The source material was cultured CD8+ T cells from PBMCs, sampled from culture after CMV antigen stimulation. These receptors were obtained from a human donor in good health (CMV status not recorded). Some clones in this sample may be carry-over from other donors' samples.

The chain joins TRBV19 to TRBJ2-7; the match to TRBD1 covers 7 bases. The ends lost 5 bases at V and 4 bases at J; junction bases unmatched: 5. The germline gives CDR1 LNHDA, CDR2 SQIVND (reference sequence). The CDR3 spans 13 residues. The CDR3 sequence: CASSVGQLYEQYF. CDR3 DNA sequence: TGTGCCAGTAGTGTGGGACAGCTTTACGAGCAGTACTTC.

The CDR3 protein is CASSQGLAASYEQYV. In DNA, the CDR3 is TGTGCCAGCAGCCAGGGACTAGCGGCATCCTACGAGCAGTACGTC. The chain has TRBV6-2 or TRBV6-3 and TRBJ2-7; 11 bases align to TRBD2. In germline, CDR1 is MNHEY, CDR2 SVGEGT. CDR3 length: 15 residues. The junction had 5 bases not matched to a gene; V was cut back by 6 bases and J by 1 base.

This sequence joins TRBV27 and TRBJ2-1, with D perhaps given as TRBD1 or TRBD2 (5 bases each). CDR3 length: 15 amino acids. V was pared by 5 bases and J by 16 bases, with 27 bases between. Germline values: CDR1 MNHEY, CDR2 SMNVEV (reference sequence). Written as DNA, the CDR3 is TGTGCCAGCAGTCCGATAACGGGACCCCCTGGGTTTCAATTCTTC. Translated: CASSPITGPPGFQFF.

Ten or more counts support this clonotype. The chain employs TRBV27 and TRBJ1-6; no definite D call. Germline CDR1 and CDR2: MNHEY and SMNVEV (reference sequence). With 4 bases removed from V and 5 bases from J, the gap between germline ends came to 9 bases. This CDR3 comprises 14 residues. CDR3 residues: CASSSQTNNSPLHF. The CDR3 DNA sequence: TGTGCCAGCAGTTCGCAGACCAATAATTCACCCCTCCACTTT.

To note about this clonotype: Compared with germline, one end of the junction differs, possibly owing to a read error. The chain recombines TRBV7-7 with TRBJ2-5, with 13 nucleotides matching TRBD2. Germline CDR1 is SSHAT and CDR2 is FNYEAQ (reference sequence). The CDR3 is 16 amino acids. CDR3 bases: TGTGCTAGCAGCCGCGGGACTAGCGGGGTTAGGGAGACCCAGTACTTC. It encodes CASSRGTSGVRETQYF.

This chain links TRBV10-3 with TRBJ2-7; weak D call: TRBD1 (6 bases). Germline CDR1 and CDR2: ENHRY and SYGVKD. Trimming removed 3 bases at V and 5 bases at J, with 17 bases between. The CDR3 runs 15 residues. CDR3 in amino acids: CAISDTLGGRHEQYV. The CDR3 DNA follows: TGTGCCATCAGTGACACTTTAGGGGGTCGGCACGAGCAGTACGTC.

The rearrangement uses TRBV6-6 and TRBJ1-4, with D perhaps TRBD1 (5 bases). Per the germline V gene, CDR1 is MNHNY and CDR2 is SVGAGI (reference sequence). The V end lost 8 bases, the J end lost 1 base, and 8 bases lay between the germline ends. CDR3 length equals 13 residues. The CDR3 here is CASWGGTNEKLFF. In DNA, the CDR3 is TGTGCCAGCTGGGGGGGAACTAATGAAAAACTGTTTTTT.

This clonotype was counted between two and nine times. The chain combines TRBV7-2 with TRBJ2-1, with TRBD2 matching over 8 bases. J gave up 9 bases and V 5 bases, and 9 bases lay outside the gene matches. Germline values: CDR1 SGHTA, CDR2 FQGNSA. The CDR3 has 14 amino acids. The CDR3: CASSPGGADGEQFF. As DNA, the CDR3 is TGTGCCAGCAGCCCCGGGGGGGCCGACGGTGAGCAGTTCTTC.

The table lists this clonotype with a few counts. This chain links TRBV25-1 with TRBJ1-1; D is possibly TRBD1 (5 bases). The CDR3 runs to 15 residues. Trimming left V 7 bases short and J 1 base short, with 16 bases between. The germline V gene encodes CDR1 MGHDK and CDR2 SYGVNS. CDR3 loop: CASTPGWGGNTEAFF. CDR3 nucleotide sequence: TGTGCCAGCACCCCAGGGTGGGGGGGGAACACTGAAGCTTTCTTT.

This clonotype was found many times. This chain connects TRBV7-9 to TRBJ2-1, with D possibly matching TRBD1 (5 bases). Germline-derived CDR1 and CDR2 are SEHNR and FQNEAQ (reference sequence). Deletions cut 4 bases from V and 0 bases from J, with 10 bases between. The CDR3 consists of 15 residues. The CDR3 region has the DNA TGTGCCAGCAGCTCGCCCAGGGCCTCCTACAATGAGCAGTTCTTC. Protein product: CASSSPRASYNEQFF.

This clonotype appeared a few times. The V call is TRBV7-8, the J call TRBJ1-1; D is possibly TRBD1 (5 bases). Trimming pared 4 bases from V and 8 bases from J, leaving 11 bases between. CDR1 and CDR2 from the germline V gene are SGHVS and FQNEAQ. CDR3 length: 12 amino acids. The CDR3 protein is CASSSGLQEAFF. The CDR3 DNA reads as TGTGCCAGCAGCTCGGGGCTCCAAGAAGCTTTCTTT.

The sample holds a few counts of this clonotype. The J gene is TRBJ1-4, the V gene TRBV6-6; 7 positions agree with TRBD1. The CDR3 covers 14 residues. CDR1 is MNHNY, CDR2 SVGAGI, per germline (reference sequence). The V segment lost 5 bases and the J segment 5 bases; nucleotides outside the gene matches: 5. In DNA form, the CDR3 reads TGTGCCAGCAGTCCCAGGGGGTTAAATGAAAAACTGTTTTTT. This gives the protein CASSPRGLNEKLFF.

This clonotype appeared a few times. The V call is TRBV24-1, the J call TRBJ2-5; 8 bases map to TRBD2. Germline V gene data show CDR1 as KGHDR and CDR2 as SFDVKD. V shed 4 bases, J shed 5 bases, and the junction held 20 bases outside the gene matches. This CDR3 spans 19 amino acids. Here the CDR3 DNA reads TGTGCCACCAGTGAGCACCCCAGCTTGCAGCGGGGGCTTAAGGAGACCCAGTACTTC. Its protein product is CATSEHPSLQRGLKETQYF.

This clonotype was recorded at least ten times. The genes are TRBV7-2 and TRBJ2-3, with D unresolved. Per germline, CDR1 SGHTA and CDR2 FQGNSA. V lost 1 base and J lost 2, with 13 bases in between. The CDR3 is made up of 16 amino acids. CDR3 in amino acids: CASSLGVVPDTDTQYF. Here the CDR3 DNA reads TGTGCCAGCAGCTTAGGGGTAGTGCCAGACACAGATACGCAGTATTTT.